This TCR beta chain was identified during a study of blood T cell repertoires in COVID-19. Across the study: The United States, Italy and Spain were the sources of the acute and convalescent COVID-19 samples.

V shed 5 bases and J shed 3 bases, with 3 bases lying between them. The length of the CDR3 is 10 residues. Germline V lookup: CDR1 DFQATT, CDR2 SNEGSKA (reference sequence). Note on this clone: Distinct nucleotide sequences in the sample also encode this CDR3.

Data came from immunoSEQ multiplex PCR; TCRdb stores just in-frame clones and leaves some out. The profile shows about 140,000 clones, about nine tenths of them singletons. This receptor was obtained from a man between 45 and 60 years old with active or convalescent COVID-19. The V gene is TRBV20-1, the J gene TRBJ2-3; D unclear. Sequenced input: peripheral blood. The CDR3 DNA reads as TGCAGTGCTCAAACAGATACGCAGTATTTT. Its translation is CSAQTDTQYF.